What follows are 20 T cell receptor beta chains derived from one specimen sequenced in a study of T cell responses to AZD1222 COVID-19 vaccine. The data were produced by immunoSEQ multiplex PCR, yet TCRdb's version contains in-frame clones alone and is incomplete. Found here are fewer than 90,000 clones, 80% to 95% of them singletons; the top ten hold around 10%. This material consisted of peripheral blood, taken 28 days after the second AZD1222 dose. These receptors all come from an adult who received the AZD1222 COVID-19 vaccine.

V gene TRBV11-2 combines with J gene TRBJ1-1; tentative D call: TRBD1 (5 bases). V was shortened by 5 bases and J by 5 bases, with 15 bases between the two germline ends. This CDR3 contains 14 residues. Germline loops: CDR1 SGHAT, CDR2 FQNNGV. In nucleotides, the CDR3 is TGTGCCAGCAGCCCCCCCGGGGGAGAGACTGAAGCTTTCTTT. Its protein is CASSPPGGETEAFF.

The J gene is TRBJ2-2, the V gene TRBV6-6, with a tentative D call TRBD1 (6 bases). Trimming removed 5 bases from V and 10 bases from J, with 11 bases in between. Germline-derived CDR1 and CDR2 are MNHNY and SVGAGI (reference sequence). This CDR3 is built from 12 residues. CDR3 in DNA: TGTGCCAGCAGTCCAGGGGCAGAGGAGCTGTTTTTT. Protein: CASSPGAEELFF.

CDR3 sequence: CASDGEVGGTEAFF. CDR3 coding DNA: TGTGCCAGCGACGGGGAGGTGGGGGGCACTGAAGCTTTCTTT. The rearrangement uses TRBV21-1 and TRBJ1-1. TRBV21-1 is described as a pseudogene. The CDR3 loop spans 14 amino acids.

The chain recombines TRBV5-1 with TRBJ2-5; TRBD2 is a possible D gene (5 bases). V lost 0 bases and J lost 0, with 9 bases in between. This CDR3 comprises 15 residues. Germline V CDR1 and CDR2: SGHRS, YFSETQ. The CDR3 region is CASSLGGYNQETQYF. Here the CDR3 DNA reads TGCGCCAGCAGCTTGGGAGGGTATAACCAAGAGACCCAGTACTTC.

This clone occurred once. The chain couples TRBV5-6 to TRBJ2-5; 15 bases map to TRBD2. The germline CDR1 and CDR2 sequences are SGHDT and YYEEEE. V lost 4 bases, J lost 5 bases, and 9 bases stayed unmatched. The CDR3 is 17 amino acids. In DNA form, the CDR3 reads TGTGCCAGCAGCCTCCGGACTAGCGGGGGGGCTGGTGAGACCCAGTACTTC. Encoded protein: CASSLRTSGGAGETQYF.

The chain recombines TRBV19 with TRBJ1-5; D is possibly TRBD1 (5 bases). The germline V gene has CDR1 LNHDA and CDR2 SQIVND (reference sequence). V lost 7 bases, J lost 2 bases, and 6 bases lay in between. This CDR3 is 12 amino acids long. CDR3: CASTGRNQPQHF. The CDR3 DNA sequence: TGTGCCAGTACGGGGCGCAATCAGCCCCAGCATTTT. The whole variable domain, filled in from reference TRBV19 and TRBJ1-5, reads DGGITQSPKYLFRKEGQNVTLSCEQNLNHDAMYWYRQDPGQGLRLIYYSQIVNDFQKGDIAEGYSVSREKKESFPLTVTSAQKNPTAFYLCASTGRNQPQHFGDGTRLSIL.

J is TRBJ1-4 and V is TRBV28; possibly TRBD1 for D (5 bases). Trimming took 3 bases from V and 4 from J, leaving 12 bases between them. The CDR3 length is 15 residues. CDR1 is MDHEN, CDR2 SYDVKM, per germline. The CDR3 DNA follows: TGTGCCAGCAGTTTTGCGGGGACGGGTAATGAAAAACTGTTTTTT. It yields the protein CASSFAGTGNEKLFF.

The chain is built from TRBV5-4 and TRBJ2-7; D is possibly TRBD2 (6 bases). Germline V lookup: CDR1 SGHNT, CDR2 YYREEE (reference sequence). Trimming cost V 5 bases and J 2 bases, with 11 bases left between them. This CDR3 has 13 residues. The CDR3 bases are TGTGCCAGCAGAAGGGACTTAACCTACGAGCAGTACTTC. Residues: CASRRDLTYEQYF.

As concerns this clone: In the same sample, other DNA sequences code for this CDR3. The chain combines TRBV7-3 with TRBJ1-1, with no clear D. Per the germline V gene, CDR1 is SGHTA and CDR2 is FQGTGA. There are 13 residues in the CDR3. The V end lost 0 bases, the J end lost 1 base, and 3 bases lay between the germline ends. For the CDR3, the DNA is TGTGCCAGCAGCTTAACAGGGAACACTGAAGCTTTCTTT. This sequence encodes CASSLTGNTEAFF.

The CDR3 protein is CASSKTGPYEQYF. The DNA for the CDR3 is TGTGCCAGTAGTAAGACAGGTCCCTACGAGCAGTACTTC. The gene calls are TRBV19 and TRBJ2-7; TRBD1 is a possible D gene (6 bases). With 4 bases removed from V and 2 bases from J, the gap between germline ends came to 9 bases. The germline V gene has CDR1 LNHDA and CDR2 SQIVND (reference sequence). There are 13 residues in the CDR3.

This rearrangement joins TRBV5-1 to TRBJ2-7; D unclear. This CDR3 spans 13 amino acids. The V end lost 0 bases, the J end lost 3 bases, and 7 bases lay between the germline ends. Germline loops: CDR1 SGHRS, CDR2 YFSETQ. CDR3 region: CASSLDLYYEQYF. In nucleotides, the CDR3 is TGCGCCAGCAGCTTGGACTTATACTACGAGCAGTACTTC.

This sequence joins TRBV5-1 and TRBJ2-1; tentatively, D is TRBD1 or TRBD2 (5 bases each). The germline V and J ends were trimmed by 0 bases and 8 bases, with 15 bases remaining between them. The CDR3 sequence is 15 residues long. Germline CDR1 reads SGHRS; CDR2 reads YFSETQ. This CDR3 is CASSLAVSLGDEQFF. Here the CDR3 DNA reads TGCGCCAGCAGCTTGGCGGTGTCCCTGGGGGATGAGCAGTTCTTC.

This chain uses TRBV6-5 with TRBJ2-7; TRBD1 might be the D (6 bases). The CDR3 has 12 residues. The germline gives CDR1 MNHEY, CDR2 SVGAGI. V lost 7 bases and J 6 bases, leaving 13 bases between the germline ends. In nucleotides, the CDR3 is TGTGCCAGCAAGGACAGCGGCTCCGAGCAGTACTTC. Translating it yields CASKDSGSEQYF.

This clone was recorded a few times. The chain has TRBV29-1 and TRBJ2-1; possibly TRBD1 or TRBD2 for D (5 bases each). Germline V lookup: CDR1 SQVTM, CDR2 ANQGSEA. The CDR3 is 13 residues long. V was shortened by 7 bases and J by 0 bases, with 10 bases between the two germline ends. DNA for the CDR3: TGCAGCGCCGGGACCCGCTCCTACAATGAGCAGTTCTTC. This codes for CSAGTRSYNEQFF.

The genes are TRBV20-1 and TRBJ2-3; D call uncertain. The CDR3 has 11 residues. Germline V gene sequence: CDR1 DFQATT, CDR2 SNEGSKA (reference sequence). The V and J ends lost 3 bases and 4 bases respectively, with 5 bases between them. CDR3 coding DNA: TGCAGTGCTAGGAGGTCAGATACGCAGTATTTT. This codes for CSARRSDTQYF.

The chain couples TRBV24-1 to TRBJ2-5; 7 bases are a match to TRBD1. CDR1 and CDR2 (germline): KGHDR, SFDVKD. V dropped 4 bases and J dropped 3; count of bases not matched to a gene: 7. The CDR3 is made up of 15 amino acids. The CDR3 region has the DNA TGTGCCACCAGTGACTTCAGGACAGGTAAAGAGACCCAGTACTTC. Translated: CATSDFRTGKETQYF.

CDR3 amino acids: CASSVTGTGRSNTEAFF. CDR3 bases: TGTGCCAGCAGTGTCACCGGGACAGGGCGGTCGAACACTGAAGCTTTCTTT. The J gene is TRBJ1-1, the V gene TRBV6-4, with 9 bases fitting TRBD1. V shed 4 bases, J shed 1 base, and the junction held 10 bases outside the gene matches. This CDR3 comprises 17 residues. Germline V gene lookup returns CDR1 MRHNA and CDR2 SNTAGT.

The chain recombines TRBV28 with TRBJ1-2; D remains ambiguous. The germline gives CDR1 MDHEN, CDR2 SYDVKM. The V end lost 4 bases, the J end lost 6 bases, and 9 bases lay between the germline ends. This CDR3 is built from 12 residues. The CDR3 nucleotides are TGTGCCAGCAGTTCCCTTGGGGATGGCTACACCTTC. Amino acids: CASSSLGDGYTF.

This clone came up a few times. The chain recombines TRBV11-2 with TRBJ2-1; 10 nucleotides match TRBD2. Germline V lookup: CDR1 SGHAT, CDR2 FQNNGV. There are 16 residues in the CDR3. After removal of 5 bases from V and 5 bases from J, the junction contained 9 bases not matched to a gene. In DNA, the CDR3 is TGTGCCAGCAGCCCGGACTTTAGCGGGGGGAACAATGAGCAGTTCTTC. It translates to CASSPDFSGGNNEQFF.

This clone was recorded a few times. The rearrangement joins TRBV2 to TRBJ1-2; the D is unclear. Germline V lookup: CDR1 SNHLY, CDR2 FYNNEI. Trimming shortened V by 6 bases and J by 8 bases, and 16 bases separated the two germline ends. The length of the CDR3 is 13 residues. The CDR3 loop reads CASRVNPGEGYTF. The CDR3 nucleotides read TGTGCCAGCAGGGTCAACCCTGGGGAAGGCTACACCTTC.